These 23 T cell receptor beta chains were all obtained from the same sample, sequenced in a study of T cells in Graves' hyperthyroidism and ophthalmopathy. Amplified TCR beta CDR3 regions came from RNA transcripts. HTBI primers were the set used in a first-round RT-PCR of the TCR CDR3. TCRdb passed the multiplex PCR reads through MiXCR, listing each CDR3 protein once. Among about 380,000 distinct CDR3 sequences listed, about 18% were seen once. What was sequenced was blood. Source of these receptors: a man between 18 and 35 years old with Graves' ophthalmopathy.

This clonotype appeared many times. The gene calls are TRBV2 and TRBJ2-3; possibly TRBD2 for D (7 bases). This CDR3 contains 15 residues. The V end lost 3 bases, the J end lost 1 base, and 11 bases lay between the germline ends. Germline V gene sequence: CDR1 SNHLY, CDR2 FYNNEI. This chain's CDR3 is CASSEVGGGTDTQYF. CDR3 nucleotide sequence: TGTGCCAGCAGTGAGGTAGGGGGGGGCACAGATACGCAGTATTTT.

The chain recombines TRBV6-5 with TRBJ2-5, with 8 nucleotides matching TRBD2. Germline assignment: CDR1 MNHEY and CDR2 SVGAGI. With 2 bases clipped from V and 2 bases from J, the junction kept 7 bases outside the gene matches. This CDR3 has 16 amino acids. CDR3 bases: TGTGCCAGCAGTTACACAACTAGCGGCCCTCAAGAGACCCAGTACTTC. This gives the protein CASSYTTSGPQETQYF.

CDR3: CASSQVSTGNYEQYF. DNA of the CDR3: TGCGCCAGCAGCCAAGTGTCGACGGGCAACTACGAGCAGTACTTC. V is TRBV4-1 and J is TRBJ2-7; D gene uncertain. The CDR3 runs 15 residues. Looked up from germline, CDR1 is MGHRA and CDR2 is YSYEKL. V lost 1 base, J lost 3 bases, and 13 bases lay in between.

The table lists this clonotype with many counts. The rearrangement uses TRBV20-1 and TRBJ1-6; the D is unclear. The CDR3 is made up of 14 amino acids. The V gene lost 3 bases and the J gene lost 6 bases, with 12 bases spanning the gap. The germline V gene has CDR1 DFQATT and CDR2 SNEGSKA (reference sequence). The chain's CDR3 is CSASAGVVNSPLHF. The CDR3 region has the DNA TGCAGTGCTAGTGCCGGGGTTGTTAATTCACCCCTCCACTTT.

In this sample, this clonotype turned up a few times. The V and J genes are TRBV7-9 and TRBJ1-6; 8 bases align to TRBD1. The CDR3 has 17 residues. Germline loops: CDR1 SEHNR, CDR2 FQNEAQ (reference sequence). The V gene end was trimmed by 1 base and the J gene end by 7 bases; junction bases not matched to a gene: 9. Here the CDR3 reads CASSLGTGKERNSPLHF. As DNA, the CDR3 is TGTGCCAGCAGCTTAGGGACAGGGAAAGAAAGGAATTCACCCCTCCACTTT.

The chain couples TRBV7-9 to TRBJ2-7; 15 bases line up with TRBD2. This CDR3 has 17 residues. Germline CDR1 is SEHNR and CDR2 is FQNEAQ (reference sequence). Trimming removed 6 bases from V and 2 bases from J; junction bases left unmatched: 8. This CDR3 is CASSKGLAGGYPYEQYF. CDR3 sequence (DNA): TGTGCCAGCAGTAAGGGACTAGCGGGGGGCTATCCCTACGAGCAGTACTTC.

This chain connects TRBV27 to TRBJ2-1, with TRBD2 matching 10 bases. With 4 bases clipped from V and 5 bases from J, the junction kept 5 bases outside the gene matches. This CDR3 has 15 amino acids. Per germline, CDR1 MNHEY and CDR2 SMNVEV (reference sequence). The DNA for the CDR3 is TGTGCCAGCAGTTCGACTAGCGGGCCGAACAATGAGCAGTTCTTC. Protein product: CASSSTSGPNNEQFF.

This clonotype was observed many times. V is TRBV5-1 and J is TRBJ1-1; TRBD1 matches 9 bases. V dropped 4 bases and J dropped 2; count of bases not matched to a gene: 3. The CDR3 has 14 residues. In germline, CDR1 is SGHRS, CDR2 YFSETQ. The CDR3 nucleotides read TGCGCCAGCAGCCCACAGGGGGCTAACACTGAAGCTTTCTTT. Amino acids: CASSPQGANTEAFF.

This clonotype was counted at least ten times. V and J are TRBV20-1 and TRBJ1-5, with 8 bases aligning to TRBD1. Trimming cost V 0 bases and J 1 base; bases outside gene matches: 11. The CDR3 consists of 18 residues. The germline V gene encodes CDR1 DFQATT and CDR2 SNEGSKA (reference sequence). CDR3 sequence reads: CSARDLRDRPNSNQPQHF. CDR3 sequence (DNA): TGCAGTGCTAGAGATCTGAGGGACAGGCCGAACAGCAATCAGCCCCAGCATTTT.

This clonotype was seen more than once but under ten times. V and J are TRBV29-1 and TRBJ2-7; 7 positions match TRBD2. Germline lookup yields CDR1 SQVTM and CDR2 ANQGSEA. With V trimmed by 0 bases and J by 6 bases, 8 bases remained unmatched. The CDR3 sequence is 14 residues long. The DNA of the CDR3 is TGCAGCGTTGAAGATCAGGCGGGGGTGGGCGAGCAGTACTTC. It encodes CSVEDQAGVGEQYF.

V usage is TRBV19 and J usage is TRBJ1-1, with TRBD1 matching 12 bases. The length of the CDR3 is 16 residues. Germline V gene data show CDR1 as LNHDA and CDR2 as SQIVND (reference sequence). V dropped 1 base and J dropped 11; count of bases not matched to a gene: 11. CDR3: CASSIGSFGTGGTAFF. The CDR3 DNA reads TGTGCCAGTAGTATAGGGTCCTTCGGGACAGGGGGCACGGCTTTCTTT.

Ten or more counts support this clonotype. The genes are TRBV7-9 and TRBJ2-5, with D possibly TRBD2 on 6 matching bases. Trimming left V 4 bases short and J 6 bases short, with 12 bases between. Germline CDR1 SEHNR, CDR2 FQNEAQ (reference sequence). CDR3 length: 13 residues. CDR3 sequence: CASSSGSSKTQYF. The CDR3 bases are TGTGCCAGCAGCTCCGGGAGCTCCAAGACCCAGTACTTC. The full variable domain, its missing parts supplied by reference TRBV7-9 and TRBJ2-5, is DTGVSQNPRHKITKRGQNVTFRCDPISEHNRLYWYRQTLGQGPEFLTYFQNEAQLEKSRLLSDRFSAERPKGSFSTLEIQRTEQGDSAMYLCASSSGSSKTQYFGPGTRLLVL.

This clonotype was recorded many times. CDR3 sequence (DNA): TGTGCCAGCAGGGGAGCGGGGAACAGGGGGACGCAGTATTTT. Translation gives CASRGAGNRGTQYF. The chain links TRBV12-3 or TRBV12-4 to TRBJ2-3, with D possibly being TRBD1 (8 bases). V lost 6 bases to trimming and J lost 9 bases, with 19 bases between them. This CDR3 is 14 amino acids long.

This clonotype was seen ten or more times. The chain couples TRBV5-1 to TRBJ1-2, with a tentative D call TRBD1 (6 bases). The CDR3 contains 15 residues. Germline CDR1 SGHRS, CDR2 YFSETQ. Trimming stripped 4 bases from V and 1 base from J, with 14 bases between. The CDR3 sequence: CASSPIGGFNYGYTF. CDR3 DNA: TGCGCCAGCAGCCCCATAGGGGGGTTTAACTATGGCTACACCTTC.

Ten or more counts support this clonotype. The CDR3 spells CASSSTSADYEQYF. CDR3 DNA: TGTGCCAGCAGCTCGACTAGCGCGGACTACGAGCAGTACTTC. The chain recombines TRBV7-9 with TRBJ2-7; 8 nucleotides agree with TRBD2. Germline-derived CDR1 and CDR2 are SEHNR and FQNEAQ (reference sequence). V trimming: 4 bases; J trimming: 3 bases; junction bases outside the gene matches: 5. The CDR3 has 14 amino acids.

This clonotype was seen a handful of times. V gene TRBV3-1 combines with J gene TRBJ2-7; tentative D call: TRBD1 (5 bases). The V and J ends lost 1 base and 5 bases respectively, with 9 bases between them. Per the germline V gene, CDR1 is LGHDT and CDR2 is YNNKEL (reference sequence). The CDR3 runs 13 residues. The CDR3 loop is CASSQGRANEQYV. The CDR3 DNA reads TGTGCCAGCAGCCAAGGCAGGGCCAACGAGCAGTACGTC.

The table lists this clonotype with many counts. The chain joins TRBV2 to TRBJ2-7; D is uncertain. The V and J ends lost 6 bases and 5 bases respectively, with 8 bases between them. CDR1 and CDR2 (germline): SNHLY, FYNNEI. The length of the CDR3 is 11 residues. DNA of the CDR3: TGTGCCAGCAGCCGAACCGACGAGCAGTACTTC. Translation: CASSRTDEQYF.

V and J are TRBV9 and TRBJ1-1, with 12 bases lining up with TRBD1. J gave up 7 bases and V 5 bases, and 9 bases lay outside the gene matches. The CDR3 length is 15 residues. Germline loops: CDR1 SGDLS, CDR2 YYNGEE. The CDR3 coding sequence is TGTGCCAGCAGAGATTACCGGGACAGGGGGCTTGAAGCTTTCTTT. It translates to CASRDYRDRGLEAFF.

V and J are TRBV28 and TRBJ2-7; TRBD1 matches 8 bases. Germline V gene data show CDR1 as MDHEN and CDR2 as SYDVKM. V dropped 4 bases and J dropped 1; count of bases not matched to a gene: 6. The CDR3 spans 15 residues. This CDR3 is CASSYPRTGSYEQYF. CDR3 DNA: TGTGCCAGCAGTTATCCCCGGACAGGGTCCTACGAGCAGTACTTC.

This clonotype was observed a few times. The V gene is TRBV5-4, the J gene TRBJ1-6; no clear D gene. The V end was cut by 0 bases, the J end by 9 bases, with 13 bases between. Germline V gene lookup returns CDR1 SGHNT and CDR2 YYREEE (reference sequence). CDR3 length: 15 residues. The chain's CDR3 is CASSLDEGMGSPLHF. CDR3 sequence (DNA): TGTGCCAGCAGCTTGGATGAAGGGATGGGTTCACCCCTCCACTTT.

This clonotype showed up many times. This chain uses TRBV2 with TRBJ1-1; D unclear. Trimming pared 2 bases from V and 4 bases from J, leaving 8 bases between. The CDR3 sequence is 13 residues long. Germline values: CDR1 SNHLY, CDR2 FYNNEI. CDR3 in DNA: TGTGCCAGCAGTGAAATGAGGACCACTGAAGCTTTCTTT. It specifies CASSEMRTTEAFF.

This chain joins TRBV24-1 and TRBJ2-3, with 8 bases fitting TRBD1. In germline, CDR1 is KGHDR, CDR2 SFDVKD. There are 18 residues in the CDR3. The junction had 11 bases not matched to a gene; V was cut back by 3 bases and J by 1 base. This CDR3 reads CATSDPPSGTGGTDTQYF. The CDR3 bases are TGTGCCACCAGTGATCCCCCAAGTGGGACAGGCGGCACAGATACGCAGTATTTT.

This clonotype was seen a few times. The chain uses TRBV28 and TRBJ2-5, with D tentatively TRBD1 (6 bases). V lost 2 bases, J lost 4 bases, and 11 bases lay in between. This CDR3 is built from 14 residues. Germline CDR1 and CDR2: MDHEN and SYDVKM. The CDR3 DNA reads as TGTGCCAGCAGTTTAAGGGGGAGAGGAGAGACCCAGTACTTC. Translation: CASSLRGRGETQYF.